Listed here are 6 T cell receptor beta chains from one sample, sequenced in a study of neurological immune-mediated disorders (dated by TCRdb to the late 2010s). Libraries came from 5' RACE. The instrument was an Illumina HiSeq 2500. Clones were called with MiXCR by TCRdb after fastp trimmed the public reads at Q25, and only in-frame beta chains were retained. Identical CDR3 protein sequences are pooled into one entry, listed with their most common genes and DNA. The sample records approximately 50,000 distinct CDR3 sequences, more than 3.5% of which are singletons. The ten largest clones take up 5% to 7% of the sample. The sequenced sample was PBMCs. The origin of the receptors is a man in his 60s with multiple sclerosis.

This clonotype was picked up many times. J is TRBJ2-6 and V is TRBV5-1; D unclear. CDR1 SGHRS and CDR2 YFSETQ come from the germline V gene. Trimming stripped 1 base from V and 1 base from J, with 9 bases between. The CDR3 is made up of 16 amino acids. CDR3 region: CASSLLGVSGANVLTF. The CDR3 bases are TGCGCCAGCAGCTTGCTCGGTGTTTCTGGGGCCAACGTCCTGACTTTC. Together with reference TRBV5-1 and TRBJ2-6, the CDR3 gives the full variable domain: KAGVTQTPRYLIKTRGQQVTLSCSPISGHRSVSWYQQTPGQGLQFLFEYFSETQRNKGNFPGRFSGRQFSNSRSEMNVSTLELGDSALYLCASSLLGVSGANVLTFGAGSRLTVL.

This clonotype came up many times. Here the CDR3 DNA reads TGCAGCGTTGAAGTAGCGGGGGCCCTCCAAGAGACCCAGTACTTC. Translated: CSVEVAGALQETQYF. The chain uses TRBV29-1 and TRBJ2-5; 9 bases fit TRBD2. The CDR3 totals 15 residues. Germline V CDR1 and CDR2: SQVTM, ANQGSEA. V lost 1 base, J lost 1 base, and 4 bases stayed unmatched.

This clonotype was seen repeatedly, ten times or more. J is TRBJ1-2 and V is TRBV5-1, with a weak D call TRBD1 (5 bases). The CDR3 loop spans 15 amino acids. Germline V gene data show CDR1 as SGHRS and CDR2 as YFSETQ. The ends were cut back, 0 bases at V and 6 bases at J, with 15 bases in the middle. CDR3 protein: CASSLAQVGGNGYTF. The CDR3, as DNA: TGCGCCAGCAGCTTGGCCCAGGTTGGGGGAAATGGCTACACCTTC.

The rearrangement links TRBV20-1 to TRBJ2-7, with 11 bases aligning to TRBD2. This CDR3 spans 13 amino acids. The germline V gene has CDR1 DFQATT and CDR2 SNEGSKA (reference sequence). Unmatched junction bases numbered 5, after V lost 6 bases and J lost 4 bases. The CDR3 protein is CSALLAGVYEQYF. In nucleotides, the CDR3 is TGCAGTGCCCTACTAGCGGGGGTATACGAGCAGTACTTC.

V is TRBV5-1 and J is TRBJ1-1; 7 nucleotides align to TRBD1. This CDR3 spans 17 amino acids. The germline V gene has CDR1 SGHRS and CDR2 YFSETQ. The V segment lost 1 base and the J segment 4 bases; nucleotides outside the gene matches: 13. The CDR3 DNA sequence: TGCGCCAGCAGCTTGCGGCAGGGGGGCATGGTCGGCACTGAAGCTTTCTTT. This encodes CASSLRQGGMVGTEAFF.

Ten or more counts support this clonotype. This chain uses TRBV28 with TRBJ2-7; D remains unclear. V was shortened by 6 bases and J by 4 bases, with 10 bases between the two germline ends. The CDR3 loop spans 12 amino acids. CDR1 and CDR2 (germline): MDHEN, SYDVKM. CDR3 sequence reads: CASSAAIYEQYF. DNA for the CDR3: TGTGCCAGCAGCGCTGCAATATACGAGCAGTACTTC.